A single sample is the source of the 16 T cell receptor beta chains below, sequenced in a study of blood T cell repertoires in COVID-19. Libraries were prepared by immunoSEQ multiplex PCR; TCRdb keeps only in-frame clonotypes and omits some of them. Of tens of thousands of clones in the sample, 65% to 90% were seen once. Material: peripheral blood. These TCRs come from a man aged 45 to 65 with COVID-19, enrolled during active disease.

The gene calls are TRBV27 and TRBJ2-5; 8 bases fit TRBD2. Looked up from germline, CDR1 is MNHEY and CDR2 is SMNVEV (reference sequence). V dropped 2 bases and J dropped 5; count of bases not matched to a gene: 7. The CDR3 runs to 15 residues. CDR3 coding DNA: TGTGCCAGCAGTTTAACCGGGGGACTAGGGGAGACCCAGTACTTC. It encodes CASSLTGGLGETQYF.

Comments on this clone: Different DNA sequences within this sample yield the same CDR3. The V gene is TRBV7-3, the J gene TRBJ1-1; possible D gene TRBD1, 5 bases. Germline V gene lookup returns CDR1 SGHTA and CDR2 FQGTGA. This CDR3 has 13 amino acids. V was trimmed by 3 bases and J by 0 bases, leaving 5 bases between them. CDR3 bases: TGTGCCAGCAGCTTGGACATGAACACTGAAGCTTTCTTT. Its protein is CASSLDMNTEAFF.

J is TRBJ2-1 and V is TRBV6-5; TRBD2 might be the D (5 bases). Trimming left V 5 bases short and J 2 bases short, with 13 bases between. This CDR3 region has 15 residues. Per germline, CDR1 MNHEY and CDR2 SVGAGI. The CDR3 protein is CASSTRGSPYNEQFF. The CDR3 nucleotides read TGTGCCAGCAGTACCCGTGGGAGTCCCTACAATGAGCAGTTCTTC.

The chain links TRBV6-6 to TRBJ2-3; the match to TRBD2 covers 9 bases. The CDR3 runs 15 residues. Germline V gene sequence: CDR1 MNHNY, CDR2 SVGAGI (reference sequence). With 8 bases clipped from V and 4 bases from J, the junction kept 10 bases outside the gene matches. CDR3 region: CASGEGLAGPDTQYF. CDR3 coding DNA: TGTGCCAGCGGTGAGGGGCTAGCGGGACCAGATACGCAGTATTTT.

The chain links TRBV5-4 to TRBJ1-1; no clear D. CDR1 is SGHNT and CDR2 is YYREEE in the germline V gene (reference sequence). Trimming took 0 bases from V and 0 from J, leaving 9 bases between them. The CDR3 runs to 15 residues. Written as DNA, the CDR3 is TGTGCCAGCAGCTTGGGGTCACCTATGAACACTGAAGCTTTCTTT. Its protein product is CASSLGSPMNTEAFF.

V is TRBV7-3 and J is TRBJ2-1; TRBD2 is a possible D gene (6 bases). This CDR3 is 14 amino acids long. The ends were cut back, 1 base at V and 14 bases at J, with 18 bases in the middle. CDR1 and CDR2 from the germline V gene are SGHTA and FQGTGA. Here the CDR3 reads CASSLKGLAKYKFF. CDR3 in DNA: TGTGCCAGCAGCTTAAAAGGGCTAGCGAAATATAAGTTCTTC. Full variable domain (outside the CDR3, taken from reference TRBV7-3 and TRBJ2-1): GAGVSQTPSNKVTEKGKYVELRCDPISGHTALYWYRQSLGQGPEFLIYFQGTGAADDSGLPNDRFFAVRPEGSVSTLKIQRTERGDSAVYLCASSLKGLAKYKFFGPGTRLTVL.

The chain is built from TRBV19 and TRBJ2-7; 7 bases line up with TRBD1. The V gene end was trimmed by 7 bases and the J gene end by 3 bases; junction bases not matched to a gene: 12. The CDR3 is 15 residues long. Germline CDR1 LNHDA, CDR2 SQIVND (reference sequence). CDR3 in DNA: TGTGCCAGTACCCCCACAGGGGCACCCAACTACGAGCAGTACTTC. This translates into CASTPTGAPNYEQYF.

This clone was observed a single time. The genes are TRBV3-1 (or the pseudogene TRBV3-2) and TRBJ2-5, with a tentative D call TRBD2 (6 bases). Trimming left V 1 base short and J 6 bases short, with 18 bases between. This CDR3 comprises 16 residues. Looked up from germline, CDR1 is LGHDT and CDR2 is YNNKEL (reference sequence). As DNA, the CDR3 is TGTGCCAGCAGCCAAGGGGGCCCAACAGGAGGGAAGACCCAGTACTTC. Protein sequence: CASSQGGPTGGKTQYF.

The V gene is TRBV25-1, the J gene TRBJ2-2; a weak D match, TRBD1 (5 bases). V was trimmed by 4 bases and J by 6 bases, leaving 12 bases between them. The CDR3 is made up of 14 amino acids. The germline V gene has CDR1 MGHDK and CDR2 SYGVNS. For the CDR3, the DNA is TGTGCCAGCAGTGTGCAGGGTAGTTCCGGGGAGCTGTTTTTT. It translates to CASSVQGSSGELFF. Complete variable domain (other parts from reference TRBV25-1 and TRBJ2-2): EADIYQTPRYLVIGTGKKITLECSQTMGHDKMYWYQQDPGMELHLIHYSYGVNSTEKGDLSSESTVSRIRTEHFPLTLESARPSHTSQYLCASSVQGSSGELFFGEGSRLTVL.

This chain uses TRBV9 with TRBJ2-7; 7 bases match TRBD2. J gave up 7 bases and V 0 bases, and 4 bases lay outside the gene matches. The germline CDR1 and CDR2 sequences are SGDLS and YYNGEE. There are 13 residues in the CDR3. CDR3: CASSVVGGGEQYF. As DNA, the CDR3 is TGTGCCAGCAGCGTAGTCGGGGGAGGGGAGCAGTACTTC.

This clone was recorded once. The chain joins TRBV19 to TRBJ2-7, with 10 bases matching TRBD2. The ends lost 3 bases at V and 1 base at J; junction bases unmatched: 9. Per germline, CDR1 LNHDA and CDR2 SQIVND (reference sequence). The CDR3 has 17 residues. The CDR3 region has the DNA TGTGCCAGTAGTATCGCTAGCGGGAGTTTTCAGTCCTACGAGCAGTACTTC. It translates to CASSIASGSFQSYEQYF.

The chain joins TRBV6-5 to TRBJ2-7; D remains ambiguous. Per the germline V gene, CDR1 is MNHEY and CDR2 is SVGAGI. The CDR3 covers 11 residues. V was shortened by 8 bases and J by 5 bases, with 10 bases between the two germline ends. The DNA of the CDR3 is TGTGCCAGCCAGGATAGACACGAGCAGTACTTC. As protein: CASQDRHEQYF.

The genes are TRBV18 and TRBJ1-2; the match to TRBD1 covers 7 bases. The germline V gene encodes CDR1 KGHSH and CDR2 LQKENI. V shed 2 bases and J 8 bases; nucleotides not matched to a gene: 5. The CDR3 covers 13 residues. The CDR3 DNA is TGTGCCAGCTCACCAGAGGACAGGAGGGGCTACACCTTC. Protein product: CASSPEDRRGYTF.

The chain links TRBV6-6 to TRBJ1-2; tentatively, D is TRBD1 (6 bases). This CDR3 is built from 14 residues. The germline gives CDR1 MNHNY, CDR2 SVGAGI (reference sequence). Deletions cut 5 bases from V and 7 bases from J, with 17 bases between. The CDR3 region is CASSKGQGLTGYTF. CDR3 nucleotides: TGTGCCAGCAGTAAGGGTCAGGGGCTTACTGGCTACACCTTC.

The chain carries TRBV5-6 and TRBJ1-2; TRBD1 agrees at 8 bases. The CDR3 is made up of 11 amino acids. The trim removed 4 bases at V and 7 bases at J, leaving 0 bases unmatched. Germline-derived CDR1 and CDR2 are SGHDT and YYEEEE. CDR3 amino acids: CASSDRGGYTF. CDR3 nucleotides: TGTGCCAGCAGCGACAGGGGTGGCTACACCTTC.

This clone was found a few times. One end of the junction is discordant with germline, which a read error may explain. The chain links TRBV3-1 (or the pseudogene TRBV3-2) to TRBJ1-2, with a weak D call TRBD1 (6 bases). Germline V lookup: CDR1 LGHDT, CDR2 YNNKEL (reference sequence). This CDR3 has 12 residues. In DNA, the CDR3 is TGTGCCAGCAGCCAAGAAAAATATAACAGGGCCTTC. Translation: CASSQEKYNRAF.